A selection of T cell receptor beta chains follows, all from one sample in a study of shared clonotypes between healthy human individuals. Clones were sequenced by immunoSEQ multiplex PCR, and TCRdb holds only the in-frame ones, with some missing. The data contain under 2,500,000 clones, approximately 94% of them singletons. The sequenced sample consisted of naive CD4+ T cells sorted from blood. The receptors were gathered from a man between 18 and 29 years old in good health. The CDR3 runs from the conserved cysteine through the conserved F or W. D genes are given only for firm matches. Size tells how often a clone was seen (once, few, many) or the class of an expanded clone, and some rows leave it out.

CDR3 protein,CDR3 DNA,V gene,D gene,clone size,J gene,CDR3 length
CASSQDTMGLAGVWVTGELFF,TGCGCCAGCAGCCAAGATACTATGGGACTAGCGGGAGTTTGGGTGACCGGGGAGCTGTTTTTT,TRBV4-3,TRBD2,NA,TRBJ2-2,21
CASSRGTQRENTEAFF,TGCGCCAGCAGCCGGGGCACCCAAAGGGAGAACACTGAAGCTTTCTTT,TRBV4-1,NA,NA,TRBJ1-1,16
CASSLEGLARFF,TGCGCCAGCAGCTTGGAGGGGCTAGCGAGGTTCTTC,TRBV5-1,NA,NA,TRBJ2-1,12
CASSIIYGRTGGYQPQHF,TGTGCCAGTAGTATAATCTACGGAAGGACAGGGGGGTATCAGCCCCAGCATTTT,TRBV19,TRBD1,once,TRBJ1-5,18
CASREIPPTGELFF,TGTGCCAGTCGGGAAATTCCCCCAACCGGGGAGCTGTTTTTT,TRBV19,NA,NA,TRBJ2-2,14
CASSQEGTPRLGNSPLHF,TGCGCCAGCAGCCAAGAAGGGACACCTAGGTTGGGTAATTCACCCCTCCACTTT,TRBV4-1,NA,NA,TRBJ1-6,18
CASSTSVSGELFF,TGTGCCAGCAGCACGTCGGTTTCCGGGGAGCTGTTTTTT,TRBV7-2,NA,NA,TRBJ2-2,13
CAWSVRLAGATSYNEQFF,TGTGCCTGGAGTGTACGGCTAGCGGGGGCGACCTCCTACAATGAGCAGTTCTTC,TRBV30,TRBD2,few,TRBJ2-1,18
CASVGAEAYEQYF,TGTGCCAGCGTTGGGGCGGAGGCCTACGAGCAGTACTTC,TRBV28,NA,NA,TRBJ2-7,13
CALSGQGAGETQYF,TGTGCTTTGTCGGGACAGGGGGCTGGGGAGACCCAGTACTTC,TRBV30,TRBD1,NA,TRBJ2-5,14
CASSKSWGRNQPQHF,TGTGCCAGCAGCAAAAGTTGGGGTCGCAATCAGCCCCAGCATTTT,TRBV21-1,NA,NA,TRBJ1-5,15
CASSLPTGPPSGNTIYF,TGCGCCAGCAGCCTACCGACAGGGCCTCCCTCTGGAAACACCATATATTTT,TRBV4-1,TRBD1,NA,TRBJ1-3,17
CASSGPSNTEAFF,TGTGCCAGCAGCGGACCGTCGAACACTGAAGCTTTCTTT,TRBV6-6,NA,NA,TRBJ1-1,13
CAWRDSTEAFF,TGTGCCTGGCGAGACAGCACTGAAGCTTTCTTT,TRBV30,NA,few,TRBJ1-1,11
CASHSITGTGVNYEQYF,TGTGCCAGCCACTCCATAACGGGGACAGGGGTCAACTACGAGCAGTACTTC,TRBV2,TRBD1,few,TRBJ2-7,17
CSASNEIQYF,TGCAGTGCCTCAAACGAGATTCAGTACTTC,TRBV20-1,NA,NA,TRBJ2-4,10
CASSLIVLGDFYEQYF,TGTGCCAGCAGCTTAATTGTACTGGGAGACTTCTACGAGCAGTACTTC,TRBV7-2,NA,NA,TRBJ2-7,16
CASSALRGEGAKAMGYTF,TGTGCCAGCAGCGCCCTGAGGGGGGAGGGGGCGAAAGCTATGGGCTACACCTTC,TRBV7-2,TRBD1,NA,TRBJ1-2,18
CATSRDRPLAIGELFF,TGTGCCACCAGCAGAGATCGCCCTTTGGCAATCGGGGAGCTGTTTTTT,TRBV15,NA,NA,TRBJ2-2,16
CASSDLAGGFNEQFF,TGTGCCAGCAGTGACCTAGCGGGAGGCTTCAATGAGCAGTTCTTC,TRBV27,TRBD2,NA,TRBJ2-1,15
CSALSAGSTDTQYF,TGCAGCGCCCTTTCGGCAGGCAGCACAGATACGCAGTATTTT,TRBV29-1,NA,NA,TRBJ2-3,14
CASSPPQGTSTDTQYF,TGTGCCAGCTCACCACCGCAGGGGACTAGCACAGATACGCAGTATTTT,TRBV18,NA,NA,TRBJ2-3,16
CASSYRERTEAFF,TGTGCCAGCAGCTACAGGGAGAGGACTGAAGCTTTCTTT,TRBV6-6,NA,NA,TRBJ1-1,13
CASSVGGTGLGQPQHF,TGCGCCAGCAGCGTAGGGGGGACAGGGCTGGGACAGCCCCAGCATTTT,TRBV5-1,TRBD1,NA,TRBJ1-5,16
CSVGGTASSTDTQYF,TGCAGCGTTGGGGGGACAGCTTCTAGCACAGATACGCAGTATTTT,TRBV29-1,TRBD1,once,TRBJ2-3,15
CACTGSSYNSPLHF,TGTGCCTGCACAGGGAGCTCCTATAATTCACCCCTCCACTTT,TRBV30,NA,NA,TRBJ1-6,14
CASKGQGGGKTQYF,TGTGCCAGCAAAGGACAGGGGGGAGGAAAGACCCAGTACTTC,TRBV2,TRBD1,NA,TRBJ2-5,14
CASSVEGTGMAYEQYF,TGTGCCAGCAGCGTAGAAGGGACAGGGATGGCCTACGAGCAGTACTTC,TRBV9,TRBD1,NA,TRBJ2-7,16
CAWSPGQGSNQPQHF,TGTGCCTGGAGCCCCGGACAGGGTAGCAATCAGCCCCAGCATTTT,TRBV30,TRBD1,NA,TRBJ1-5,15
CASSLGTAQPQHF,TGTGCCAGCAGCTTAGGAACAGCTCAGCCCCAGCATTTT,TRBV5-8,NA,NA,TRBJ1-5,13
CASSLLTSGTNEQFF,TGTGCCAGCAGCTTACTTACTAGCGGGACGAATGAGCAGTTCTTC,TRBV7-2,TRBD2,NA,TRBJ2-1,15
CASSSPGTVNYGYTF,TGTGCCAGCAGCTCCCCCGGGACAGTTAACTATGGCTACACCTTC,TRBV9,TRBD1,NA,TRBJ1-2,15
CASSLSGTQYF,TGCGCCAGCAGCTTGTCCGGTACGCAGTATTTT,TRBV5-1,NA,NA,TRBJ2-3,11
CASSVQETQYF,TGTGCCAGCAGTGTACAAGAGACCCAGTACTTC,TRBV6-6,NA,NA,TRBJ2-5,11
CASTRNGRGTEAFF,TGTGCCAGCACCCGGAATGGGCGCGGGACTGAAGCTTTCTTT,TRBV6-5,NA,NA,TRBJ1-1,14
CASSFTGGIGLAKNIQYF,TGTGCCAGCAGCTTTACGGGCGGTATAGGACTAGCCAAAAACATTCAGTACTTC,TRBV7-9,NA,NA,TRBJ2-4,18
CAWSVLSYGYTF,TGTGCCTGGAGTGTACTGAGTTATGGCTACACCTTC,TRBV30,NA,NA,TRBJ1-2,12
CASTPGAGGYTF,TGTGCCAGTACTCCGGGCGCAGGGGGCTACACCTTC,TRBV19,NA,NA,TRBJ1-2,12
CASRNTGTSNTGELFF,TGTGCCAGCAGGAACACCGGGACTAGTAACACCGGGGAGCTGTTTTTT,TRBV7-2,TRBD2,NA,TRBJ2-2,16
CASSRDRGQVYEQYF,TGTGCCAGCAGCAGGGATAGGGGACAGGTATACGAGCAGTACTTC,TRBV5-6,TRBD1,once,TRBJ2-7,15
CASSDQQGQGYSNQPQHF,TGTGCCAGCAGTGATCAACAGGGTCAGGGTTATAGCAATCAGCCCCAGCATTTT,TRBV6-1,NA,NA,TRBJ1-5,18
CASSFREKLFF,TGTGCCAGCAGCTTCAGGGAAAAACTGTTTTTT,TRBV5-6,NA,NA,TRBJ1-4,11
CASSPQGAWTTEAFF,TGTGCCAGCAGCCCACAGGGGGCATGGACCACTGAAGCTTTCTTT,TRBV7-9,TRBD1,once,TRBJ1-1,15
CASSTVGGAGEAFF,TGTGCCAGCAGTACGGTTGGGGGGGCAGGTGAAGCTTTCTTT,TRBV25-1,NA,NA,TRBJ1-1,14
CASSELQRDGDTQYF,TGTGCCAGCAGTGAACTCCAGCGGGATGGGGATACGCAGTATTTT,TRBV6-1,TRBD2,NA,TRBJ2-3,15
CASSSWGGGHPSNTGELFF,TGCGCCAGCAGCTCCTGGGGCGGGGGGCATCCCTCGAACACCGGGGAGCTGTTTTTT,TRBV5-1,TRBD2,NA,TRBJ2-2,19
CAWSRGRAEGYTF,TGTGCCTGGAGCCGCGGGAGGGCTGAGGGCTACACCTTC,TRBV30,NA,once,TRBJ1-2,13
CATRQGSPINYGYTF,TGTGCCACCCGACAGGGGAGCCCGATTAACTATGGCTACACCTTC,TRBV10-3,TRBD1,NA,TRBJ1-2,15
CASSPSGGAIISHNYGYTF,TGTGCCAGCAGCCCTAGCGGGGGGGCAATTATATCACACAACTATGGCTACACCTTC,TRBV9,NA,once,TRBJ1-2,19
CASSLRPFYEQYF,TGTGCCAGCAGCTTAAGACCGTTTTACGAGCAGTACTTC,TRBV14,NA,NA,TRBJ2-7,13
CASSLIGQSPSYEQYF,TGTGCCAGCAGTTTAATTGGGCAGAGCCCTTCCTACGAGCAGTACTTC,TRBV28,NA,NA,TRBJ2-7,16
CASSPIGVHGYTF,TGCGCCAGCAGCCCTATCGGGGTCCATGGCTACACCTTC,TRBV5-1,NA,NA,TRBJ1-2,13
CAISGGPEDEQFF,TGTGCCATCAGTGGGGGGCCTGAGGATGAGCAGTTCTTC,TRBV10-3,NA,once,TRBJ2-1,13
CASSLTPGRANTGELFF,TGTGCCAGCAGCTTAACCCCGGGCAGGGCGAACACCGGGGAGCTGTTTTTT,TRBV7-2,NA,NA,TRBJ2-2,17
CASSVLAGEYNEQFF,TGTGCCAGCAGTGTACTAGCGGGGGAGTACAATGAGCAGTTCTTC,TRBV6-1,TRBD2,NA,TRBJ2-1,15
CASSELVTGVLQTQYF,TGTGCCAGCAGTGAACTGGTAACAGGGGTTTTACAGACCCAGTACTTC,TRBV25-1,TRBD1,NA,TRBJ2-5,16
CASSYSGQGSGEKLFF,TGTGCCAGCAGTTACTCCGGTCAGGGAAGTGGTGAAAAACTGTTTTTT,TRBV6-5,NA,NA,TRBJ1-4,16
CASSQDAQRGSYNEQFF,TGCGCCAGCAGCCAAGATGCCCAGCGGGGCTCCTACAATGAGCAGTTCTTC,TRBV4-3,TRBD2,NA,TRBJ2-1,17
CASSTEPGQPQHF,TGTGCCAGCTCTACGGAGCCAGGGCAGCCCCAGCATTTT,TRBV2,NA,once,TRBJ1-5,13